This T cell receptor (beta chain) was profiled in a study of blood T cell repertoires in COVID-19. Overall study: In each case, the material was cDNA or gDNA derived from T cells, B-cell-depleted T cells, or PBMCs.

Clones were read by immunoSEQ multiplex PCR, and TCRdb kept only the in-frame ones, dropping some. The sample has about 80,000 clones; over 80% are singletons. The sequence derives from a human donor in a cohort sampled during active COVID-19. Sequencing used peripheral blood.

DNA for the CDR3: TGTGCCAGCAGCCTCGGGACTAGCGGGAGCAGGGATACGCAGTATTTT. Its translation: CASSLGTSGSRDTQYF. The rearrangement uses TRBV7-2 and TRBJ2-3; 14 nucleotides agree with TRBD2. Trimming at V came to 5 bases and at J to 6 bases, leaving 7 bases not matched to a gene. The CDR3 contains 16 residues. Per germline, CDR1 SGHTA and CDR2 FQGNSA. Drawing the rest from reference TRBV7-2 and TRBJ2-3, the complete variable domain is GAGVSQSPSNKVTEKGKDVELRCDPISGHTALYWYRQSLGQGLEFLIYFQGNSAPDKSGLPSDRFSAERTGGSVSTLTIQRTQQEDSAVYLCASSLGTSGSRDTQYFGPGTRLTVL.